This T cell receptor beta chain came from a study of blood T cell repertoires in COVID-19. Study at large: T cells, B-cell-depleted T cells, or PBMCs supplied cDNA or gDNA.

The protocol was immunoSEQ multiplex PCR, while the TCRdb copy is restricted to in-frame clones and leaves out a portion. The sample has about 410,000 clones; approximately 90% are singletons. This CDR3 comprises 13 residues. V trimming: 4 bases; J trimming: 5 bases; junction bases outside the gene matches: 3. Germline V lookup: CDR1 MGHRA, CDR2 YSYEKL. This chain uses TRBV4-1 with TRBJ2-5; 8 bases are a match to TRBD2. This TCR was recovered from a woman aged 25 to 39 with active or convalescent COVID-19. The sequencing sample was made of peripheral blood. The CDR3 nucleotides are TGCGCCAGCAGCCGGGGACTAGAGGAGACCCAGTACTTC. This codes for CASSRGLEETQYF.